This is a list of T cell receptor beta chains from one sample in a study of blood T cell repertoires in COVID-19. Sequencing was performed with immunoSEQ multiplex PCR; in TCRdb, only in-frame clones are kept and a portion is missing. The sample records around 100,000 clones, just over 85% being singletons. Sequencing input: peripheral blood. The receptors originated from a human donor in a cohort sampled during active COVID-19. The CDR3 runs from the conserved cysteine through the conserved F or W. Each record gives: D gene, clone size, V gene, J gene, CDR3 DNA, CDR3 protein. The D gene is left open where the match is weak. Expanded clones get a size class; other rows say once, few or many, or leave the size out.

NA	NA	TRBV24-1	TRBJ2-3	TGTGCCACCAGTTTGGCAATTAGCACAGATACGCAGTATTTT	CATSLAISTDTQYF
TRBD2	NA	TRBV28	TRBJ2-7	TGTGCCAGCAGGCAGGGACTACCCGCCGAGCAGTACTTC	CASRQGLPAEQYF
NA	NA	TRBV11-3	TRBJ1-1	TGTGCCAGCAGCCTGGACACGAACACTGAAGCTTTCTTT	CASSLDTNTEAFF
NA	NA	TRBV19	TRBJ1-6	TGTGCCACAACAGGGAGCTCCTATAATTCACCCCTCCACTTT	CATTGSSYNSPLHF
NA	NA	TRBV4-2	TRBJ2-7	TGTGCCAGCAGCCGAGGGGACTTGTCCTCCTACGAGCAGTACTTC	CASSRGDLSSYEQYF
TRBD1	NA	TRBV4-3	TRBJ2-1	TGCGCCAGCAGCCAACGGGACAGCGACAATGAGCAGTTCTTC	CASSQRDSDNEQFF
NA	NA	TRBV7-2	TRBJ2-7	TGTGCCAGCAGCACCGGCTACGAGCAGTACTTC	CASSTGYEQYF
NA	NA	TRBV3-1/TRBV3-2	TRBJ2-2	TGTGCCAGCAGCCAAGTCCTTTTTAACACCGGGGAGCTGTTTTTT	CASSQVLFNTGELFF
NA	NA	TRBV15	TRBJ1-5	TGTGCCACCAGCAGAGACACCGGAGGAGGACAGCCCCAGCATTTT	CATSRDTGGGQPQHF
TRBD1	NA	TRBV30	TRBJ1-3	TGTGCCTGGAGTGTATCTATGGGTCGGACAGGAGGAAACACCATATATTTT	CAWSVSMGRTGGNTIYF
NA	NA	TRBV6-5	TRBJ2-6	TGTGCCAGCAGTTACCGGGGCTCTGGGGCCAACGTCCTGACTTTC	CASSYRGSGANVLTF
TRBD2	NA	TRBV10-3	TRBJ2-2	TGTGCCATCCGGAGCGGGGGGGGGAACACCGGGGAGCTGTTTTTT	CAIRSGGGNTGELFF
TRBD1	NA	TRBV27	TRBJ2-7	TGTGCCAGCAGGAGAGGACAGGGAACCTACGAGCAGTACTTC	CASRRGQGTYEQYF
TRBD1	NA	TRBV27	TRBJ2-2	TGTGCCAGCAGCTCCACCGGGACAGGGGAGACCGGGGAGCTGTTTTTT	CASSSTGTGETGELFF
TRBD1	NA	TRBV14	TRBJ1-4	TGTGCCAGCAGCGGGACAGGGGTTGGAAAACTGTTTTTT	CASSGTGVGKLFF
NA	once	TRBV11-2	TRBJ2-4	TGTGCCAGCAGCGGCCCCTCGGGGGCCAAAAACATTCAGTACTTC	CASSGPSGAKNIQYF
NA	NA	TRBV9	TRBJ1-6	TGTGCCAGCAGCGTAGATAACCGGCTCCACTTT	CASSVDNRLHF
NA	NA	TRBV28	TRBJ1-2	TGTGCCAGCAGTTTCGCGCTGACAGGACACCGGGGTGTAGGCTACACCTTC	CASSFALTGHRGVGYTF
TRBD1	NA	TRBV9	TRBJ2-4	TGTGCCAGCAGCGTAGAGGGACAGAGTATTATAGCCAAAAACATTCAGTACTTC	CASSVEGQSIIAKNIQYF
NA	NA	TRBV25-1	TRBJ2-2	TGTGCCAGCAGTGAAGCGGGCAGCACCGGGGAGCTGTTTTTT	CASSEAGSTGELFF
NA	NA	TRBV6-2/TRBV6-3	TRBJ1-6	TGTGCCAGCAGTCTCCGAAGCACTTCTTACCTTAATTCACCCCTCCACTTT	CASSLRSTSYLNSPLHF
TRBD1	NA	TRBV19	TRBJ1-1	TGTGCCAGTAGCACTAAGGGGGCCGCTGAAGCTTTCTTT	CASSTKGAAEAFF
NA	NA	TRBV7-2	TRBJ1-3	TGTGCCAGCAGCTTAGACAGGGCTGGATACACCATATATTTT	CASSLDRAGYTIYF
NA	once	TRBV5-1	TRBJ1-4	TGCGCCAGCAGCCCGGTGGGGAGCGCTAATGAAAAACTGTTTTTT	CASSPVGSANEKLFF
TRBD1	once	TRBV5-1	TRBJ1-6	TGCGCCAGCAGGCCGACAGGGGATTCACCCCTCCACTTT	CASRPTGDSPLHF
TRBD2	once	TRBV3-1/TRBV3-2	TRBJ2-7	TGTGCCAGCAGCCAAGATAGCGGGAGGGCTCGCGAGCAGTACTTC	CASSQDSGRAREQYF
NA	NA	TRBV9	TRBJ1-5	TGTGCCAGCAGCGTGGGGGGGCGCGAGCCCCAGCATTTT	CASSVGGREPQHF
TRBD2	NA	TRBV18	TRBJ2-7	TGTGCCAGCTCACTTAAGACTAGCGGGGGACCTTACGAGCAGTACTTC	CASSLKTSGGPYEQYF
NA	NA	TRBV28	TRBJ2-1	TGTGCCAGCAGGGTAGCTCAAAGCTCCTACAATGAGCAGTTCTTC	CASRVAQSSYNEQFF
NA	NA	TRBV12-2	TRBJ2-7	TGTGCAAGTCGCTTAGTTTGCGGGAGGGCCACCTACGAGCAGTACTTC	CASRLVCGRATYEQYF
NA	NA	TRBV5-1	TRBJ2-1	TGCGCCAGCAGCTTGGTACGGGGTAGCTACAATGAGCAGTTCTTC	CASSLVRGSYNEQFF
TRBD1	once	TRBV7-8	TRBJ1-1	TGTGCCAGCAGCAAAACAGGGGTCACTGAAGCTTTCTTT	CASSKTGVTEAFF
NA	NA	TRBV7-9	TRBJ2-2	TGTGCCAGCAGCCCCCCGGTCACCGGGGAGCTGTTTTTT	CASSPPVTGELFF
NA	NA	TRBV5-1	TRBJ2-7	TGCGCCAGCAGCTTGGATTATTTCTCCTACGAGCAGTACTTC	CASSLDYFSYEQYF
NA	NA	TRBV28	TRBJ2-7	TGTGCCAGCAGCCAAGGACAAGACTACGAGCAGTACTTC	CASSQGQDYEQYF
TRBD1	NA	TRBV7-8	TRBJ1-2	TGTGCCAGCAGCTCGGACAGGGCCTTTAACTATGGCTACACCTTC	CASSSDRAFNYGYTF
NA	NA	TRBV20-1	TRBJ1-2	TGCAGTGCGAGTCCAGGCTATGGCTACACCTTC	CSASPGYGYTF
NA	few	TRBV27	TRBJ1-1	TGTGCCAGCAGCGGGAGTACCTCGAACACTGAAGCTTTCTTT	CASSGSTSNTEAFF
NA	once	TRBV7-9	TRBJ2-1	TGTGCCAGCAGCTTTTCCGGGATGCCCTACAATGAGCAGTTCTTC	CASSFSGMPYNEQFF
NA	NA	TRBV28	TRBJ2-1	TGTGCCAGCACAAGGGCCGGAGGCGGGACGTACAATGAGCAGTTCTTC	CASTRAGGGTYNEQFF
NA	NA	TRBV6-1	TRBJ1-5	TGTGCCAGCAGTGAAGCTGGGCGCAGGGTCACGCCCCAGCATTTT	CASSEAGRRVTPQHF
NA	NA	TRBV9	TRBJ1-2	TGTGCCAGCAGCGTAGAATTAGGGGCCCGAGGCCATGGCTACACCTTC	CASSVELGARGHGYTF
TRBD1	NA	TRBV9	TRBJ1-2	TGTGCCAGCAGCGCAATCAACAGGGGGGCGAGGTTCTATGGCTACACCTTC	CASSAINRGARFYGYTF
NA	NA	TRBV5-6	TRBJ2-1	TGTGCCAGTATCAGCTCGCGGTACGGCTCCTACAATGAGCAGTTCTTC	CASISSRYGSYNEQFF
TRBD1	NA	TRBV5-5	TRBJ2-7	TGTGCCAGCAGCTTTCAGGGGGCAAGATACGAGCAGTACTTC	CASSFQGARYEQYF
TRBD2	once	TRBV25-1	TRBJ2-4	TGTGCCAGCAGTCTAGCGGGGCTTAAGTACTTC	CASSLAGLKYF
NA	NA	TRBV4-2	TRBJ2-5	TGTGCCAGCAGCCAAGCCCCGAGTAGCCGGCAAGAGACCCAGTACTTC	CASSQAPSSRQETQYF
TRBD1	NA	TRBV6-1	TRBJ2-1	TGTGCCAGCAGTGAAGTGGGTTCCGGGACAGGGGTTCTAATGAAGCAGTTCTTC	CASSEVGSGTGVLMKQFF